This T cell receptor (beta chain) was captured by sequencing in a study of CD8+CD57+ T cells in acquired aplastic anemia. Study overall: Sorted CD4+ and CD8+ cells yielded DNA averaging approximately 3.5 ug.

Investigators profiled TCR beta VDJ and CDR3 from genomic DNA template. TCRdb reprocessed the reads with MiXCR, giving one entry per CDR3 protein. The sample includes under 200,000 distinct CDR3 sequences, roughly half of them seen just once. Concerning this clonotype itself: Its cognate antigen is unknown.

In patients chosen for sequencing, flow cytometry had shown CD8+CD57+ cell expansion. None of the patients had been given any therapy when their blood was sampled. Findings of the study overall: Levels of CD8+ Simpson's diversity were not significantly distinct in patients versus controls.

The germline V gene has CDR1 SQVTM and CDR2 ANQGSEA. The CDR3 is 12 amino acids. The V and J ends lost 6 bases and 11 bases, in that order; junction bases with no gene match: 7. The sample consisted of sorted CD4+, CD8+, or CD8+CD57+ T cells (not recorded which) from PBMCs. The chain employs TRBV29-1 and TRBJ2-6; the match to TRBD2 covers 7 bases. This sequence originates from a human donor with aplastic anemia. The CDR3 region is CSVGRWGDVLTF. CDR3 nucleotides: TGCAGCGTCGGGAGGTGGGGTGACGTCCTGACTTTC.